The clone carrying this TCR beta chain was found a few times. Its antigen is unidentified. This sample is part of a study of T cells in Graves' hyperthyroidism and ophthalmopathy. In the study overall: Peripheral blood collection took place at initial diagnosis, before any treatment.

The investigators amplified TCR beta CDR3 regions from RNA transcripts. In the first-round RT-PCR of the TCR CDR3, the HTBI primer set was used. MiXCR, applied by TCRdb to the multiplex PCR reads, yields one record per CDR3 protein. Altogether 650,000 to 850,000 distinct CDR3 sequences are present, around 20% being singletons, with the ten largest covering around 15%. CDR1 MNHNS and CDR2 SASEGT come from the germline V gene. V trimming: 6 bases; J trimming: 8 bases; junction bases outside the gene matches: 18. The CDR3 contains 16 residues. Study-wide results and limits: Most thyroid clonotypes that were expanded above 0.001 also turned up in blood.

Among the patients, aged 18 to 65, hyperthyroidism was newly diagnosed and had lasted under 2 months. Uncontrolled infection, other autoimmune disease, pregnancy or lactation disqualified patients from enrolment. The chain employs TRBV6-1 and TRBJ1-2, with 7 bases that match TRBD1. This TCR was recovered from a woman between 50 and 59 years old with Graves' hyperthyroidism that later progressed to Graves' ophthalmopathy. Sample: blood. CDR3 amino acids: CASSISDRVRVEGYTF. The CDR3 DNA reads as TGTGCCAGCAGCATCTCCGACAGGGTCCGGGTAGAGGGCTACACCTTC.